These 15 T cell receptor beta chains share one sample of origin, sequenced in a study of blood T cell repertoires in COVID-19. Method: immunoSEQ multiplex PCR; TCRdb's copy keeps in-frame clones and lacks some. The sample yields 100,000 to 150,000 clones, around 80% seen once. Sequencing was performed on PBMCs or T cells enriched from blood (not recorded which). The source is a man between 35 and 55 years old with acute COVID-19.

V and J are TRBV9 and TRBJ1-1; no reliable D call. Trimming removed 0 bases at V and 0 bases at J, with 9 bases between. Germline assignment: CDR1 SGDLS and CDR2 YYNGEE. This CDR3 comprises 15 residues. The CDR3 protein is CASSVVVSLNTEAFF. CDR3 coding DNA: TGTGCCAGCAGCGTAGTAGTGTCTCTGAACACTGAAGCTTTCTTT.

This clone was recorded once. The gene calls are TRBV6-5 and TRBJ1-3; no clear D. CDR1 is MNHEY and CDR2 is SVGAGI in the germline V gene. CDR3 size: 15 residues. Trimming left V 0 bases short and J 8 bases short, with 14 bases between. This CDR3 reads CASSYSSGFPDTIYF. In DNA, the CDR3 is TGTGCCAGCAGTTACTCCTCAGGTTTTCCGGACACCATATATTTT.

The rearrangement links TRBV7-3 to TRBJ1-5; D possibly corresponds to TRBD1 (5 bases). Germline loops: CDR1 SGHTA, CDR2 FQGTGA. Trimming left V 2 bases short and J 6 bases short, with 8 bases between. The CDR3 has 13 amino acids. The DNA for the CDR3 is TGTGCCAGCAGCTTAGTTCAGGGTCAGCCCCAGCATTTT. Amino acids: CASSLVQGQPQHF.

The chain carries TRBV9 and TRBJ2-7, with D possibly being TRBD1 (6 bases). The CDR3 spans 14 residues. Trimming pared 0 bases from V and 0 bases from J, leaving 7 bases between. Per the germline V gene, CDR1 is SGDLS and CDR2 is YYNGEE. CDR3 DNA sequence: TGTGCCAGCAGCGTAGGGGACACCTCCTACGAGCAGTACTTC. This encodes CASSVGDTSYEQYF.

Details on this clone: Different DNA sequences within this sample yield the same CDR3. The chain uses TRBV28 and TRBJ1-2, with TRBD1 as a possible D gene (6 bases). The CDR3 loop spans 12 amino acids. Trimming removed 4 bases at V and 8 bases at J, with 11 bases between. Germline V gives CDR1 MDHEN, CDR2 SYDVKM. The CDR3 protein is CASSSGQYGYTF. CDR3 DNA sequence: TGTGCCAGCAGTTCCGGACAGTACGGCTACACCTTC.

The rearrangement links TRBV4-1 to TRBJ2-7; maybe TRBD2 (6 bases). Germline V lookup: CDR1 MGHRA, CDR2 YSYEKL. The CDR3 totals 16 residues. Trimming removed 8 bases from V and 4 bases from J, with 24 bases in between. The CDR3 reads CASLWSRRGYSYEQYF. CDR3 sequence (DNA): TGCGCCAGCCTCTGGTCCCGGCGGGGATATAGTTACGAGCAGTACTTC.

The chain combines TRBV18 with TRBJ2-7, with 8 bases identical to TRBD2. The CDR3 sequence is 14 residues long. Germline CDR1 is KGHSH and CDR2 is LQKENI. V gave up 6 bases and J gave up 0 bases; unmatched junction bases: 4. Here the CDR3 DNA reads TGTGCCAGCTCGGGCGGGGGGTACTCCTACGAGCAGTACTTC. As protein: CASSGGGYSYEQYF.

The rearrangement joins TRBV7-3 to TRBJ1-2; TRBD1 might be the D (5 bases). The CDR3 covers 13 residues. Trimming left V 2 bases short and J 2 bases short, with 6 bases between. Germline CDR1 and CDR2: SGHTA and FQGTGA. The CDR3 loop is CASSLGGNYGYTF. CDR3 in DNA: TGTGCCAGCAGCTTAGGGGGGAACTATGGCTACACCTTC.

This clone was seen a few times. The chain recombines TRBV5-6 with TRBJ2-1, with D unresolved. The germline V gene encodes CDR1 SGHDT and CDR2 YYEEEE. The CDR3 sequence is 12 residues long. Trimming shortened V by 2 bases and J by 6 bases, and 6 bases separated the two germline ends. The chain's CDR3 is CASSFNSNEQFF. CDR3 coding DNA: TGTGCCAGCAGCTTTAACAGCAATGAGCAGTTCTTC.

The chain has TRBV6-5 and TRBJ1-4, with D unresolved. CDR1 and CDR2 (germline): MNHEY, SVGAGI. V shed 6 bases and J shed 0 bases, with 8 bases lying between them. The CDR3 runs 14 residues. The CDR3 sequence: CASRGAATNEKLFF. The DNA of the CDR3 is TGTGCCAGCAGGGGAGCTGCAACTAATGAAAAACTGTTTTTT.

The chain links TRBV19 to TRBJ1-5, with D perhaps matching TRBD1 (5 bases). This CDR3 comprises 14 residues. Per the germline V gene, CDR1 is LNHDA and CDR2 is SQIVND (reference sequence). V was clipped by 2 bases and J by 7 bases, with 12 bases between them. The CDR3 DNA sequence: TGTGCCAGTAGTATAACCCAGGGCGGCCAGCCCCAGCATTTT. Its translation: CASSITQGGQPQHF.

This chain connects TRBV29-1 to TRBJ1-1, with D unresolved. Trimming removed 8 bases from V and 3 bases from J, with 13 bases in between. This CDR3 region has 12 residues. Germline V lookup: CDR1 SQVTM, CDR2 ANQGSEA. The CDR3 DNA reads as TGCAGCTCTGAGGGAACAGACACTGAAGCTTTCTTT. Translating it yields CSSEGTDTEAFF.

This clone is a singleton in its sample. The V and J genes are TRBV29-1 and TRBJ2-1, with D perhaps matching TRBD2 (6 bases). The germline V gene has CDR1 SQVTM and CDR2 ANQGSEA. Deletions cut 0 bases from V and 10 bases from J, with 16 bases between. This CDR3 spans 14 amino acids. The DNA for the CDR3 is TGCAGCGTTGAAGATCCGTCTGCGGGGAACGAGCAGTTCTTC. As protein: CSVEDPSAGNEQFF.

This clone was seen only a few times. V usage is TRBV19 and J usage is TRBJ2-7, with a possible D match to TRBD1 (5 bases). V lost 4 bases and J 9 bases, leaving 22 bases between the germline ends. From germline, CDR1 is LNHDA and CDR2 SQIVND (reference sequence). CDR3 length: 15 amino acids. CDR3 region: CASSTGQLSYEAQYF. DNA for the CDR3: TGTGCCAGTAGTACAGGACAACTCTCCTACGAAGCGCAGTACTTC.

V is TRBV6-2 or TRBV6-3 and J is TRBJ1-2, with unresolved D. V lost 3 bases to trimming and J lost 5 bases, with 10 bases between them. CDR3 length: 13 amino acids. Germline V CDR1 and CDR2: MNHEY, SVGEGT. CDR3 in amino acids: CASSYGQLYGYTF. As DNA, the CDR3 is TGTGCCAGCAGTTATGGGCAGCTATATGGCTACACCTTC.